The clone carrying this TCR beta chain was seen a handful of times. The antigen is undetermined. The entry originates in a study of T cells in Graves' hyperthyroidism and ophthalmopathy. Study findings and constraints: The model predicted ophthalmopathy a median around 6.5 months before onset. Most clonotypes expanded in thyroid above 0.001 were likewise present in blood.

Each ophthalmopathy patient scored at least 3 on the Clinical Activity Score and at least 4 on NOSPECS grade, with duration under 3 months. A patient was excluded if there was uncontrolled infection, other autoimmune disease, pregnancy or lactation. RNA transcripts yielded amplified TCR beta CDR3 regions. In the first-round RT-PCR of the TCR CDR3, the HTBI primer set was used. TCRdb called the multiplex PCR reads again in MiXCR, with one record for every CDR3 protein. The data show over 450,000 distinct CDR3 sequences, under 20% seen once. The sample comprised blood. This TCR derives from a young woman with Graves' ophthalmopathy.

The CDR3 sequence is CASSVGQGFSQPQHF. DNA for the CDR3: TGTGCCAGCAGTGTGGGACAGGGGTTCTCTCAGCCCCAGCATTTT. The gene calls are TRBV6-1 and TRBJ1-5; 10 nucleotides align to TRBD1. The V gene's germline CDR1 is MNHNS and CDR2 SASEGT. The ends lost 4 bases at V and 6 bases at J; junction bases unmatched: 6. The CDR3 length is 15 residues.